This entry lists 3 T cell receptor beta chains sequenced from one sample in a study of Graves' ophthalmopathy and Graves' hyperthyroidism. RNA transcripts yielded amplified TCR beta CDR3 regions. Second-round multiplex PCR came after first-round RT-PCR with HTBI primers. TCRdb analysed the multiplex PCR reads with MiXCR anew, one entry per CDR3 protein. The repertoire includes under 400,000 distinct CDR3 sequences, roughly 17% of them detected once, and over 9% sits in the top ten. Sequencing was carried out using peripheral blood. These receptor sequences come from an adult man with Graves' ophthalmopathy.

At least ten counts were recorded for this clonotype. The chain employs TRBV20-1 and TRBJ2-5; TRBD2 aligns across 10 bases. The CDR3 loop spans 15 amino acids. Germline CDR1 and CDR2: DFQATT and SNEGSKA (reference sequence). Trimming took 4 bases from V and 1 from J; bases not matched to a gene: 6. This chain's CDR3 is CSATGLAGAQETQYF. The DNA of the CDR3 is TGCAGTGCTACCGGCCTAGCGGGGGCCCAAGAGACCCAGTACTTC.

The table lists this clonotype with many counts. CDR3 sequence: CASRGLGGNLSYEQYF. CDR3 nucleotides: TGTGCCAGCCGTGGTCTGGGCGGGAACCTCTCCTACGAGCAGTACTTC. The chain couples TRBV6-1 to TRBJ2-7; possible D gene TRBD2, 6 bases. The V gene lost 8 bases and the J gene lost 0 bases, with 20 bases spanning the gap. CDR1 and CDR2 (germline): MNHNS, SASEGT. The length of the CDR3 is 16 residues.

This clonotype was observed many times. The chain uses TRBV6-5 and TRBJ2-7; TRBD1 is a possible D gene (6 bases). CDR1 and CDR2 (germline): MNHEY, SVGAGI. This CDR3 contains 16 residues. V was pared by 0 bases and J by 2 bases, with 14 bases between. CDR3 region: CASSYSWDAGAYEQYF. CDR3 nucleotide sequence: TGTGCCAGCAGTTACTCGTGGGATGCAGGGGCCTACGAGCAGTACTTC.